The clone carrying this TCR beta chain was picked up one time. Its antigen is not identified. As for time point: baseline pretreatment blood. As for treatment: 15 Gy SBRT to primary tumor, nephrectomy 4 weeks later. This record comes from a study of radiation and T cells in renal cell carcinoma. TCRdb's table, derived via immunoSEQ multiplex PCR, lists solely in-frame clones and lacks some. Among 150,000 or so clones listed, approximately 90% were seen once. CDR1 and CDR2 (germline): SNHLY, FYNNEI. V dropped 2 bases and J dropped 6 bases, with 14 bases sitting between them. The length of the CDR3 is 14 residues. Study-level findings and limits: Top tumor clonotypes rose in blood 2 weeks post-radiation, then contracted.

The sequence derives from a woman in her 70s with renal cell carcinoma. The V and J genes are TRBV2 and TRBJ2-7; D unresolved. Material: blood, obtained from a patient whose treatment included radiotherapy and nephrectomy. The CDR3 loop is CASSERRLPGEQYF. CDR3 nucleotide sequence: TGTGCCAGCAGTGAACGCAGGCTCCCGGGCGAGCAGTACTTC.